These 5 T cell receptor beta chains share one sample of origin, sequenced in a study of cytomegalovirus exposure and HLA in healthy donors. Generated by immunoSEQ multiplex PCR, the TCRdb table keeps only in-frame clones and is missing some. This repertoire shows under 250,000 clones, over 65% found once; its top ten account for about 6%. The sample was PBMCs. The receptors were sampled from a woman aged 18-29 years in good health and CMV-seronegative.

The rearrangement joins TRBV6-1 to TRBJ2-7; D possibly uses TRBD1 or TRBD2 (5 bases each). The V gene's germline CDR1 is MNHNS and CDR2 SASEGT. The V end was cut by 1 base, the J end by 2 bases, with 12 bases between. This CDR3 is 15 amino acids long. Here the CDR3 DNA reads TGTGCCAGCAGTGAAGGAGGGGCTAAGACCTACGAGCAGTACTTC. Its translation: CASSEGGAKTYEQYF.

V and J are TRBV6-1 and TRBJ1-2; 8 bases line up with TRBD1. Germline CDR1 and CDR2: MNHNS and SASEGT. J was trimmed by 4 bases and V by 4 bases; bases with no gene match: 2. This CDR3 is 13 amino acids long. This CDR3 is CASSGGTGYGYTF. Here the CDR3 DNA reads TGTGCCAGCAGTGGCGGGACAGGCTATGGCTACACCTTC.

V and J are TRBV20-1 and TRBJ1-1, with D unclear. The germline CDR1 and CDR2 sequences are DFQATT and SNEGSKA (reference sequence). Between the trimmed V and J ends, which lost 5 bases and 6 bases, there was a span of 10 bases. The CDR3 runs 11 residues. Here the CDR3 reads CSAGASSEAFF. In DNA form, the CDR3 reads TGCAGTGCTGGAGCGAGCTCTGAAGCTTTCTTT.

The rearrangement uses TRBV19 and TRBJ1-5; D uncertain. CDR3 length: 21 residues. The V gene's germline CDR1 is LNHDA and CDR2 SQIVND (reference sequence). V lost 5 bases and J lost 0, with 29 bases in between. CDR3 DNA: TGTGCCAGTAGTTCATCATTGGTATCGTATGGTTTGGGTAATAGCAATCAGCCCCAGCATTTT. Amino acid sequence: CASSSSLVSYGLGNSNQPQHF.

This CDR3 is CASNTGVGNTIYF. DNA for the CDR3: TGTGCCAGCAATACAGGGGTTGGAAACACCATATATTTT. V is TRBV28 and J is TRBJ1-3; the match to TRBD1 covers 7 bases. The germline CDR1 and CDR2 sequences are MDHEN and SYDVKM. The CDR3 runs 13 residues. V was pared by 7 bases and J by 3 bases, with 3 bases of the junction left unmatched.